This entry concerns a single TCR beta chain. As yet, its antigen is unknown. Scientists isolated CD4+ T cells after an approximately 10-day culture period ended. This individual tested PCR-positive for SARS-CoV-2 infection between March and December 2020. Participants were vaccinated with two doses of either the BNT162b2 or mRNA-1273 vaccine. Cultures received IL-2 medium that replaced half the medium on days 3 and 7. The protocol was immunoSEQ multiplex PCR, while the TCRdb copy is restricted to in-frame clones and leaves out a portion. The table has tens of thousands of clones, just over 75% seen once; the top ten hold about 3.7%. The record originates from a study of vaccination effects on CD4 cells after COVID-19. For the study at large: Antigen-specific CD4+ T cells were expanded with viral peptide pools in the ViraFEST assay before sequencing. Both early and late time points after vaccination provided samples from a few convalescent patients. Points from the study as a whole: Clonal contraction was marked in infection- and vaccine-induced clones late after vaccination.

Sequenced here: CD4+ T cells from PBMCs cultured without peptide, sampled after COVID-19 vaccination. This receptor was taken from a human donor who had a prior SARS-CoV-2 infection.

The CDR3 DNA sequence: TGTGCCACCAGCAGAGATCCCGCAAGGGGGGGCAGGGGGCTTAGCTATGGCTACACCTTC. It translates to CATSRDPARGGRGLSYGYTF. J is TRBJ1-2 and V is TRBV15, with 8 bases aligning to TRBD1. With V trimmed by 0 bases and J by 4 bases, 19 bases remained unmatched. The CDR3 consists of 20 residues. Germline CDR1 LNHNV, CDR2 YYDKDF (reference sequence).